This record looks at one T cell receptor (beta chain) sequence and its context. Its antigen target is currently unknown. No qualities accompany the bases; no much larger clone lies one base away. The method was the immunoSEQ multiplex PCR assay. For the multiplex PCR, a mixture combining 60 forward primers for TCR Vbeta segments and 13 reverse primers for TCR Jbeta segments was used. Amplification of the CDR3 region of rearranged TCR beta genes was performed with a multiplex PCR assay on genomic DNA. The amplified TCR beta libraries were sequenced on the Illumina HiSeq System as 87-base-pair reads. Concerning the study's data processing: A later analysis tallied around 87 million unique TCR beta chains across the 666 repertoires, and some 12 million of those chains were shared by two or more donors. Raw reads were error-corrected and collapsed into unique sequences by a nearest-neighbor algorithm in which closely related sequences were merged to remove PCR and sequencing errors. CDR3 sequences were aligned to IMGT reference sequences to assign V, D and J gene segments. For a sequence to be retained, a match of at least six nucleotides to both a V gene segment and a J gene segment was required. A rearrangement was called productive if the CDR3 had no stop codons and remained in frame with V and J, and every other rearrangement was called non-productive. CDR3 was defined by IMGT convention, running from the second conserved V-encoded cysteine to the conserved J-encoded phenylalanine. The earlier analysis of some 600 of the donors excluded sequences that lacked an unambiguous match to a single V gene segment. An earlier analysis of just under 600 of the donors called V segments functional above 56.7% productive rearrangements and segregating when the between-donor standard deviation exceeded 5%. A statistical classification framework was developed to diagnose cytomegalovirus status using the catalog of TCR beta chain sequences. In a later analysis, V and J genes were assigned by comparing TCR nucleotide sequences against IMGT/GENE-DB human TR gene sequences. A later analysis assigned CDR3 sequences and most-parsimonious VDJ recombination scenarios with the TCRdist pipeline. In a later analysis, each TCR beta chain was defined by its CDR3 amino acid sequence together with its V-gene family, and reads lacking a unique V-gene family were excluded. To address suspected cross-contamination and a sequencing artifact, a later analysis removed approximately 590 highly shared, low-generation-probability nucleotide sequences. For each public chain, a later analysis derived a clonal expansion index from normalized ranks of inferred template counts within each repertoire. In a later analysis, generation probabilities were computed using a VDJ recombination model fitted to out-of-frame rearrangements, and the results were checked against IGoR. Hypergeometric tests were used in a later analysis to score TCR-TCR, TCR-HLA and TCR-CMV co-occurrence, with a repertoire-size bias correction applied to the TCR pairs. To estimate false discovery rates, a later analysis permuted the HLA or CMV assignments 20 times. In a later analysis, co-occurring TCRs were grouped using DBSCAN, and TCRdist sequence similarity was added for clustering within HLA-allele-positive subsets. Repertoires with fewer than 30,000 or more than 120,000 public chains were left out of co-occurrence clustering, as were a handful of repertoires with anomalous nucleotide sharing. The source is immuneACCESS, and TCRdb retained only in-frame sequences with V and J called. Part of the clones is not carried over; for the studies checked, unresolved V genes explain less than half of this, and the remainder is unexplained. Clone size and the V and J calls come from that table; the DNA yielded D and trimming. The sample table holds around 91,000 clones, of which around 85% were seen once. Around 1.9% of the sample is in the top ten clones.

The data were taken from a study of cytomegalovirus exposure and HLA in healthy donors (TCRdb year 2017). Regarding the research as a whole: An earlier analysis of some 550 of the donors reported 250 to 350 Gb of sequence data and around 120 million unique TCR beta sequences from about 180 million T cells. The study profiled the T cell repertoires of hundreds of subjects by immunosequencing and related them to cytomegalovirus serostatus. Rather than drawing on any new phenotypic data, the later analysis identified candidate immune exposures from TCR beta sequences and the way those sequences occurred across donors. Several DR-DQ haplotypes were handled as single units for association and clustering because linkage in the cohort was strong. The study was designed to test whether signatures of past pathogen exposure could be identified by cataloging public T cell receptors. Donor age, sex, ethnicity and CMV serostatus were compiled alongside the repertoire data. On average, roughly 250,000 unique TCR beta nucleotide sequences were sequenced per donor among 398 genotyped donors of the cohort, with roughly 18% of those sequences being non-productive. A later analysis re-analyzed previously published TCR beta repertoires from several hundred donors and added high-resolution HLA genotyping to study TCR occurrence patterns. Of the 350 to 400 genotyped donors, about 80% fell in the genetic ancestry cluster associated with self-reported Caucasian donors. HLA typing included class I and class II loci at four-digit resolution. Besides the first cohort of 550 to 750 subjects, a separate validation cohort made up of 90 to 150 different subjects was used. An earlier analysis of 587 of the donors applied high-throughput TCR beta sequencing to assess whether each TCR beta V gene segment acted as functional or pseudogenic. Typing coverage differed by locus: A, B, C, DRB1 and DQB1 were typed in about 629-640 donors, DQA1 in roughly 500, DPA1 in some 610, and DPB1 in just under 480. A later genetic analysis used genome-wide SNP genotypes for about 60% of the roughly 700 donors, treating that subset as a discovery cohort. An early release that covered some 640 HLA-typed donors contained about 300 gigabases of sequencing data and 80 million or so unique TCR sequences. All discovery cohort repertoires had been generated using a single sequencing platform. To predict cytomegalovirus infection status, the study combined high-throughput TCR immunosequencing, statistical association of individual TCRs with disease status, and machine learning. Here is what the overall study found, with its caveats: A cluster of highly shared sequence variants was judged likely to be a technical artifact of the sequencing pipeline. Because counts were too low, seventeen rarely observed V segments, including chromosome 9 orphons, were left out of the earlier analysis of approximately 500 of the donors. Because HLA typing was missing for some donors at each locus, association tests included only the typed subset. Linkage disequilibrium might explain the correlated functional status among segregating V segments, but an unknown experimental factor could not be excluded. According to a later analysis, TCR association rates differed among HLA loci, with DRB1 alleles showing the most associated TCRs and HLA-C alleles showing the fewest. The classifier was reported to diagnose cytomegalovirus status with high specificity and sensitivity in both the original cohort and the validation cohort. In this cohort, only TCR beta chains were sequenced, and detectable features were limited by the absence of alpha or paired-chain data. For the cohort, immune exposure information was limited to CMV serostatus. Some IMGT-functional V segments, including TRBV6-2 and TRBV6-3, could not be distinguished by the 87-base-pair reads and were therefore excluded. A later analysis found that HLA-associated TCR beta chains were more clonally expanded and had lower generation probabilities than equally common non-associated chains. The study listed 164 TCR beta chains as associated with cytomegalovirus. When HLA alleles, especially DR and DQ, strongly co-occurred, attributing TCR associations to individual alleles was difficult. In a later analysis, some 17,000 TCR beta sequences were associated with specific HLA alleles at a false discovery rate of 0.05. In a later analysis, several top co-occurrence clusters were reported to appear linked to parvovirus B19, influenza, CMV and Epstein-Barr virus. Presence/absence analyses assumed roughly uniform sequencing depth across donors, an assumption that may not hold. An association between a missense DCLRE1C variant and V-gene and J-gene trimming of TCR beta chains was found in a later genetic analysis and replicated in an independent cohort. According to a later genetic analysis, donors in an Asian-associated ancestry cluster had fewer N-insertions in productive TCRs than the approximately 630-donor mean. Across donors, most TCR sequences were observed very rarely, whereas some public TCRs were present in many individuals. According to a later analysis, most CMV-associated TCR beta chains appeared to be HLA-restricted, and the HLA associations seemed to be driven largely by CMV exposure. In vitro tests confirmed that a few of the cytomegalovirus-associated TCR beta chains recognize cytomegalovirus antigens. It was suggested by the authors that the approach could potentially be generalized to other disease states and immunological phenotypes. A further reported finding was that TCR beta sequences accurately predicted the HLA-A and HLA-B alleles for most subjects in the first cohort. In an earlier analysis of over 550 of the donors, most TCR beta V segments were observed in productive rearrangements about 87% or about 30% of the time, broadly matching IMGT annotations.

The cohort was made up of approximately 700 healthy bone marrow donors. At the time of sampling, all cohort members were nominally healthy, though unrecorded immune exposures were likely present. The donor tested CMV seronegative and was one of the 352 seronegative cohort members. Each donor provided a peripheral blood sample, and peripheral blood mononuclear cells were used for TCR beta sequencing. Genomic DNA extraction from the blood cell samples was performed with the Qiagen DNeasy Blood Extraction Kit. Between the V and J ends, shortened by 1 base and 2 bases respectively, the junction contains 9 bases. From the cysteine through the phenylalanine, the CDR3 covers 15 amino acids. The kept DNA is CDR3 alone, 45 bases in frame from the first base. The germline V gene supplies CDR1 SGHDN and CDR2 FVKESK.

Input material: PBMCs. In this chain, TRBV14 is recombined with TRBJ1-3; D gene: possibly TRBD1, on 5 matching bases. The TCR was taken from a man aged 18 to 30 in good health and CMV-seronegative. The sequenced DNA is TGTGCCAGCAGCCAAGGTGGAGGGGCTGGAAACACCATATATTTT. The translation is CASSQGGGAGNTIYF.